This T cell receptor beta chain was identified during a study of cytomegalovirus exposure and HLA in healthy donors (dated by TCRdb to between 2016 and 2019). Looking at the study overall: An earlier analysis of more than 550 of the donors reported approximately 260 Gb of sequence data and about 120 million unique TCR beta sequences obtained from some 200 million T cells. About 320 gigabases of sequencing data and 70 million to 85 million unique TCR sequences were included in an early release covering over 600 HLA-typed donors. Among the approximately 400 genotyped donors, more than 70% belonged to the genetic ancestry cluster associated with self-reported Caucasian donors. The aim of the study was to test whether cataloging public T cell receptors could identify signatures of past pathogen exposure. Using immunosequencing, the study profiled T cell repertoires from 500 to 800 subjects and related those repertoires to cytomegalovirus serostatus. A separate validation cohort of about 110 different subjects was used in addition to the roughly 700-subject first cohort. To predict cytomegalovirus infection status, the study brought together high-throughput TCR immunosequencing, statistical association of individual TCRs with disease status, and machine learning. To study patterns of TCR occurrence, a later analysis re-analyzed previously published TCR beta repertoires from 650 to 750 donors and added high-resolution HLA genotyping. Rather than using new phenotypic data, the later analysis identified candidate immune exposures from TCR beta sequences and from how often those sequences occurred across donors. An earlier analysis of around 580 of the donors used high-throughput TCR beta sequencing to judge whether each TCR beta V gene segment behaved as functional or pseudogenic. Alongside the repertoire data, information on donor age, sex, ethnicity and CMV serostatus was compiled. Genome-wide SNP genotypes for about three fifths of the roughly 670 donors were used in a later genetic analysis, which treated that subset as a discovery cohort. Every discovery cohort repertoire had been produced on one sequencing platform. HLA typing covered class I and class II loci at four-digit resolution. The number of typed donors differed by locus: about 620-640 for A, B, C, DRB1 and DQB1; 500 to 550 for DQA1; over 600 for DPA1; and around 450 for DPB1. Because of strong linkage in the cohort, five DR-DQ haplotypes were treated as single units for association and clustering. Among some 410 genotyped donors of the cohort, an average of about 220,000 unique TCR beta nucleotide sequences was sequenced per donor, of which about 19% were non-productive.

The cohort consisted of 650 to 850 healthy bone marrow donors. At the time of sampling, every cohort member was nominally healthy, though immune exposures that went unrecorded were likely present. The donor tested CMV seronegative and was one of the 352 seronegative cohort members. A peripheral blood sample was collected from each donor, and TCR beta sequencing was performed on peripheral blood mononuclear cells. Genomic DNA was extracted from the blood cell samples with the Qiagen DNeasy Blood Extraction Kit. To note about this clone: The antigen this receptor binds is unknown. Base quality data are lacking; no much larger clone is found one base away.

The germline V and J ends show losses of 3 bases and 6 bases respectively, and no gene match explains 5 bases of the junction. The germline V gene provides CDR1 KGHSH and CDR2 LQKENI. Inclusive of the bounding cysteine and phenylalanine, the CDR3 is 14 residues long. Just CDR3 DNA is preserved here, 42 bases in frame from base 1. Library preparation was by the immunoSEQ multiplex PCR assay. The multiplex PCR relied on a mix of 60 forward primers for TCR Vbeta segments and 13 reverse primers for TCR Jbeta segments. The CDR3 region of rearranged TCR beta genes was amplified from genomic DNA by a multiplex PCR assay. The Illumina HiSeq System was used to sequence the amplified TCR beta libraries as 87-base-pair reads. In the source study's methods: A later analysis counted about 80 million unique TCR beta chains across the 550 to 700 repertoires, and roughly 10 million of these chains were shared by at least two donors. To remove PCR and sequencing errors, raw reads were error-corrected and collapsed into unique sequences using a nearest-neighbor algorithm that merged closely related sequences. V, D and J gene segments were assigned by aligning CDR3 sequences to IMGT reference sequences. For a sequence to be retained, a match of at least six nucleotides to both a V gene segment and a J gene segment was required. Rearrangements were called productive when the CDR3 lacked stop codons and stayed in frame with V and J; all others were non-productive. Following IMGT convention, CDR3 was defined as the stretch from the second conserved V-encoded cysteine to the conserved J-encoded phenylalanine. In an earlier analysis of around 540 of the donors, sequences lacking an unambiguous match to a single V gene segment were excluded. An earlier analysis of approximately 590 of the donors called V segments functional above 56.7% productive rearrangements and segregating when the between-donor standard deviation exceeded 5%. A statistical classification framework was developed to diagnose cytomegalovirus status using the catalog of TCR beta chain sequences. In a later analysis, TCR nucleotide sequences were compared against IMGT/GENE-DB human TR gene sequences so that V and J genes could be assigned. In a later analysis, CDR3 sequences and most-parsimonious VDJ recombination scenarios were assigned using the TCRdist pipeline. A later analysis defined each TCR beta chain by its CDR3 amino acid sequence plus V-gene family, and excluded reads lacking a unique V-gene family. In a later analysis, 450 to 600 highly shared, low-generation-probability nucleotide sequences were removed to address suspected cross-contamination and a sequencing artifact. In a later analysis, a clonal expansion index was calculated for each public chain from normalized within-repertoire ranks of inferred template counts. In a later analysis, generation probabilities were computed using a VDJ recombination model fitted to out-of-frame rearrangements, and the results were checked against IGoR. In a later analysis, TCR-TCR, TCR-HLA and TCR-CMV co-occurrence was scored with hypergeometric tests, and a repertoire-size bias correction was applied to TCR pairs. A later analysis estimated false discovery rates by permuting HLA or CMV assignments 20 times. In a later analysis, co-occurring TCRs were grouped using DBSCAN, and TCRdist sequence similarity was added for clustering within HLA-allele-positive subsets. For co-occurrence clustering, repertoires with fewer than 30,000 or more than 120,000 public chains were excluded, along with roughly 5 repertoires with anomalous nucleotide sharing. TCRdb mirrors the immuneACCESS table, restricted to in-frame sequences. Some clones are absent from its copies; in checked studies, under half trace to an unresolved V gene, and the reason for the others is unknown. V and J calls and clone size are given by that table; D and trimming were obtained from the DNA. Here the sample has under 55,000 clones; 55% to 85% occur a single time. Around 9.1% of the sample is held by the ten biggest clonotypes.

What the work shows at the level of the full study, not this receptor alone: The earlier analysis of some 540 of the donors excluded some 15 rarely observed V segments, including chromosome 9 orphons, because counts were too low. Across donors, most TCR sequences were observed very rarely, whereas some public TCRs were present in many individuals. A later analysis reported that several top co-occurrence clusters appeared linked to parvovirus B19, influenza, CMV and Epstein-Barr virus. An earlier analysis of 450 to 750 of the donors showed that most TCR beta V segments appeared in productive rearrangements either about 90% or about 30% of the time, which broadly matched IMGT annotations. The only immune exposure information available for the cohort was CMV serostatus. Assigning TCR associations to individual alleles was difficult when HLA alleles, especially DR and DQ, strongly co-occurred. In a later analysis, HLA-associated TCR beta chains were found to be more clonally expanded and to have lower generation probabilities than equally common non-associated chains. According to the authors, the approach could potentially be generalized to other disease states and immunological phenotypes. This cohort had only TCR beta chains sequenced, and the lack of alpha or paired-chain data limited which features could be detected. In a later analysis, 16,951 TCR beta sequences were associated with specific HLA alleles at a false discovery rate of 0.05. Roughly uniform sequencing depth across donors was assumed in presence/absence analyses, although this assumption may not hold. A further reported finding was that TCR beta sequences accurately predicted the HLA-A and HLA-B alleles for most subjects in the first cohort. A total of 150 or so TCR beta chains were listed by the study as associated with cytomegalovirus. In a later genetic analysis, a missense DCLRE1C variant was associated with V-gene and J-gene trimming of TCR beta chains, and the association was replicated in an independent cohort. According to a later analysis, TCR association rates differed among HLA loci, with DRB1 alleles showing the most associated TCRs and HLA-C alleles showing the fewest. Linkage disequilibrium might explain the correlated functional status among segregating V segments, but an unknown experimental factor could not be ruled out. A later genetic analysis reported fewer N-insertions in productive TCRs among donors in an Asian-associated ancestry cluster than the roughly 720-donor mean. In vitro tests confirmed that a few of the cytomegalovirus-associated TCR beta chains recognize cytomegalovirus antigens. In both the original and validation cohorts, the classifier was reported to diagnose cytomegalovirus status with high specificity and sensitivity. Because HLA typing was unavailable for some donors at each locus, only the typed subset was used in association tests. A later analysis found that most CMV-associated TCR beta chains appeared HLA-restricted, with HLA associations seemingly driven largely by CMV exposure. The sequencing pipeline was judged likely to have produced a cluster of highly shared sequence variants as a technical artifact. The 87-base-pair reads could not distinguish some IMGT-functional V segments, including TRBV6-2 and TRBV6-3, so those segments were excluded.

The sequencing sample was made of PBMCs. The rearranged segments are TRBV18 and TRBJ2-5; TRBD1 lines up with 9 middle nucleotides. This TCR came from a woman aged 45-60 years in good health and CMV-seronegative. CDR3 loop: CASSPDRGRKTQYF. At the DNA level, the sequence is TGTGCCAGCTCACCGGACAGGGGAAGGAAGACCCAGTACTTC.